This T cell receptor (beta chain) is drawn from a study of T cells in Graves' hyperthyroidism and ophthalmopathy. Any patient presenting with uncontrolled infection, other autoimmune disease, pregnancy or lactation was left out. Diagnoses rested on clinical symptoms, serum thyroxine and TRAb, thyroid ultrasound and orbital computed tomography. The CDR3 is 14 amino acids. CDR1 and CDR2 (germline): SQVTM, ANQGSEA. Between the trimmed V and J ends, which lost 1 base and 0 bases, there was a span of 4 bases. Authors of the study amplified TCR beta CDR3 regions from RNA transcripts. The HTBI primer set drove a first-round RT-PCR of the TCR CDR3. MiXCR, run by TCRdb on the multiplex PCR reads, gives a single entry per CDR3 protein. The sample includes around 600,000 distinct CDR3 sequences, more than 15% seen only once; the top ten take around 3.5%.

The origin of this receptor is a middle-aged woman with Graves' ophthalmopathy. This rearrangement joins TRBV29-1 to TRBJ2-6; D remains unclear. Sequencing was done on a sample of blood. The CDR3: CSVEVSSGANVLTF. CDR3 sequence (DNA): TGCAGCGTTGAAGTGTCCTCTGGGGCCAACGTCCTGACTTTC. Together with reference TRBV29-1 and TRBJ2-6, the CDR3 gives the full variable domain: SAVISQKPSRDICQRGTSLTIQCQVDSQVTMMFWYRQQPGQSLTLIATANQGSEATYESGFVIDKFPISRPNLTFSTLTVSNMSPEDSSIYLCSVEVSSGANVLTFGAGSRLTVL.